These 22 T cell receptor beta chains originate from one sample sequenced in a study of shared clonotypes between healthy human individuals. Measured with immunoSEQ multiplex PCR; TCRdb has only the in-frame clones, and not every one. The table records a few hundred thousand clones, roughly 87% of them present only once. Sequenced sample: memory CD8+ T cells sorted from blood. Subset: CD45RO+ cells pooled with CCR7-negative TemRA cells. The receptors were gathered from a man aged 18 to 29 in good health.

The chain couples TRBV5-6 to TRBJ2-7; the D is unclear. The CDR3 consists of 14 residues. Germline CDR1 is SGHDT and CDR2 is YYEEEE. The ends were cut back, 0 bases at V and 4 bases at J, with 11 bases in the middle. The chain's CDR3 is CASSLAETAYEQYF. The CDR3 DNA follows: TGTGCCAGCAGCTTGGCCGAGACGGCTTACGAGCAGTACTTC.

The chain uses TRBV5-1 and TRBJ1-2; 8 bases agree with TRBD1. This CDR3 has 15 amino acids. V shed 0 bases, J shed 4 bases, and the junction held 5 bases outside the gene matches. Per germline, CDR1 SGHRS and CDR2 YFSETQ. This chain's CDR3 is CASSLEGQGGYGYTF. CDR3 sequence (DNA): TGCGCCAGCAGCTTGGAAGGACAGGGAGGCTATGGCTACACCTTC.

The chain has TRBV15 and TRBJ2-3; D perhaps matches TRBD2 (5 bases). This CDR3 is 15 amino acids long. V lost 4 bases and J 1 base, leaving 12 bases between the germline ends. Germline-derived CDR1 and CDR2 are LNHNV and YYDKDF (reference sequence). The CDR3 reads CATSTRDKGTDTQYF. The CDR3 DNA reads TGTGCCACCAGCACCCGGGATAAGGGCACAGATACGCAGTATTTT.

The chain is built from TRBV27 and TRBJ2-1; TRBD1 or TRBD2 may be the D gene (5 bases each). This CDR3 is built from 12 residues. Germline-derived CDR1 and CDR2 are MNHEY and SMNVEV (reference sequence). V lost 8 bases to trimming and J lost 5 bases, with 10 bases between them. The chain's CDR3 is CASGDLHNEQFF. CDR3 DNA: TGTGCCAGCGGGGACCTTCACAATGAGCAGTTCTTC.

This clone was detected a few times. The genes are TRBV6-5 and TRBJ2-5; D uncertain. The V end lost 3 bases, the J end lost 2 bases, and 10 bases lay between the germline ends. The CDR3 totals 14 residues. CDR1 MNHEY and CDR2 SVGAGI come from the germline V gene. In DNA form, the CDR3 reads TGTGCCAGCAGTTATGGGCAGCTGCAAGAGACCCAGTACTTC. Translation gives CASSYGQLQETQYF.

The chain carries TRBV5-8 and TRBJ1-1, with a tentative D call TRBD1 (5 bases). This CDR3 has 14 amino acids. Looked up from germline, CDR1 is SGHTS and CDR2 is YDEGEE. V was cut by 3 bases and J by 5 bases, with 14 bases left in between. In DNA, the CDR3 is TGTGCCAGCAGCTACAAAGGGGAGGGTACTGAAGCTTTCTTT. The encoded protein is CASSYKGEGTEAFF.

This sequence joins TRBV28 and TRBJ1-2; perhaps TRBD1 as D (5 bases). V was pared by 5 bases and J by 5 bases, with 18 bases between. The CDR3 is 15 residues long. CDR1 is MDHEN, CDR2 SYDVKM, per germline. CDR3 sequence (DNA): TGTGCCAGCAGTAAACCCTCGGGGCTTGAGTATGGCTACACCTTC. It specifies CASSKPSGLEYGYTF.

The chain has TRBV7-6 and TRBJ2-6, with TRBD1 matching 10 bases. Trimming cost V 1 base and J 1 base; bases outside gene matches: 10. CDR1 SGHVS and CDR2 FNYEAQ come from the germline V gene. The CDR3 runs to 20 residues. The CDR3 DNA reads TGTGCCAGCAGCTTAGGGCAGGGGGACAGGGGCCCATCTGGGGCCAACGTCCTGACTTTC. Translation gives CASSLGQGDRGPSGANVLTF. Filled out from reference TRBV7-6 and TRBJ2-6, the complete variable domain reads GAGVSQSPRYKVTKRGQDVALRCDPISGHVSLYWYRQALGQGPEFLTYFNYEAQQDKSGLPNDRFSAERPEGSISTLTIQRTEQRDSAMYRCASSLGQGDRGPSGANVLTFGAGSRLTVL.

CDR3 sequence (DNA): TGCGCCAGCAGCTCTGGGTGGGGGCCTGCCTCCTACGAGCAGTACTTC. Translating gives CASSSGWGPASYEQYF. The chain carries TRBV4-1 and TRBJ2-7; tentative D call: TRBD1 (6 bases). Germline V gene data show CDR1 as MGHRA and CDR2 as YSYEKL. V lost 5 bases and J lost 0, with 17 bases in between. This CDR3 has 16 amino acids.

The table lists this clone with a few counts. The J gene is TRBJ1-2, the V gene TRBV5-5, with D maybe TRBD1 (5 bases). The CDR3 consists of 14 residues. The V end was cut by 0 bases, the J end by 7 bases, with 13 bases between. CDR1 and CDR2 (germline): SGHKS, YYEKEE (reference sequence). The CDR3 protein is CASSLGQTLTGYTF. DNA of the CDR3: TGTGCCAGCAGCTTGGGACAGACCCTTACTGGCTACACCTTC.

The chain joins TRBV5-6 to TRBJ1-4; D call uncertain. CDR1 and CDR2 from the germline V gene are SGHDT and YYEEEE. The length of the CDR3 is 14 residues. V lost 0 bases, J lost 4 bases, and 7 bases lay in between. As DNA, the CDR3 is TGTGCCAGCAGCTTGGCCATGGATAATGAAAAACTGTTTTTT. It codes for CASSLAMDNEKLFF.

V and J are TRBV2 and TRBJ2-1; 10 bases agree with TRBD2. Looked up from germline, CDR1 is SNHLY and CDR2 is FYNNEI. The CDR3 is 13 amino acids. The V segment lost 11 bases and the J segment 8 bases; nucleotides outside the gene matches: 9. For the CDR3, the DNA is TGTGCCGGATCGCTAGCGGGAGTCGATGAGCAGTTCTTC. It codes for CAGSLAGVDEQFF.

This clone was observed once. The V and J genes are TRBV5-1 and TRBJ2-7; 9 bases agree with TRBD1. Germline trimming cut 0 bases from V and 1 base from J; bases unmatched to any gene: 2. CDR1 and CDR2 from the germline V gene are SGHRS and YFSETQ. This CDR3 is built from 15 residues. In DNA, the CDR3 is TGCGCCAGCAGCTTGGGACAGGGGGAATCCTACGAGCAGTACTTC. This gives the protein CASSLGQGESYEQYF.

This clone was counted a single time. V gene TRBV10-2 combines with J gene TRBJ2-3; D is possibly TRBD2 (6 bases). The germline V gene encodes CDR1 WSHSY and CDR2 SAAADI. The CDR3 length is 10 residues. V lost 10 bases and J lost 5, with 7 bases in between. Here the CDR3 reads CATGEDTQYF. The DNA for the CDR3 is TGCGCCACGGGGGAAGATACGCAGTATTTT.

The chain links TRBV7-8 to TRBJ1-6; weak D call: TRBD1 (5 bases). The length of the CDR3 is 14 residues. Trimming took off 2 bases at V and 11 bases at J, with 13 bases between the two ends. Germline loops: CDR1 SGHVS, CDR2 FQNEAQ. CDR3 sequence reads: CASSLTQGFPPLHF. CDR3 sequence (DNA): TGTGCCAGCAGCTTAACCCAGGGCTTTCCACCCCTCCACTTT. Variable domain in full (rest from reference TRBV7-8 and TRBJ1-6): GAGVSQSPRYKVAKRGQDVALRCDPISGHVSLFWYQQALGQGPEFLTYFQNEAQLDKSGLPSDRFFAERPEGSVSTLKIQRTQQEDSAVYLCASSLTQGFPPLHFGNGTRLTVT.

The J gene is TRBJ2-7, the V gene TRBV28, with 9 bases aligning to TRBD1. The germline V gene has CDR1 MDHEN and CDR2 SYDVKM. Germline trimming cut 5 bases from V and 9 bases from J; bases unmatched to any gene: 17. The CDR3 sequence is 16 residues long. CDR3 sequence: CASSQEPGQGVFGQYF. The CDR3 DNA reads as TGTGCCAGCAGTCAAGAACCGGGACAGGGCGTTTTCGGGCAGTACTTC.

This chain connects TRBV27 to TRBJ2-5; possible D gene TRBD1, 6 bases. Germline CDR1 reads MNHEY; CDR2 reads SMNVEV (reference sequence). This CDR3 is built from 14 residues. Trimming took off 4 bases at V and 4 bases at J, with 13 bases between the two ends. In DNA, the CDR3 is TGTGCCAGCAGTTCCCAGGGGTGGGTAGAGACCCAGTACTTC. Its translation is CASSSQGWVETQYF.

The rearrangement joins TRBV15 to TRBJ2-7, with TRBD1 matching over 9 bases. Germline V gives CDR1 LNHNV, CDR2 YYDKDF (reference sequence). CDR3 size: 17 residues. The V gene end was trimmed by 0 bases and the J gene end by 3 bases; junction bases not matched to a gene: 9. The CDR3, as DNA: TGTGCCACCAGCAGAGACCTAACAGGGGGCGGTGGCTACGAGCAGTACTTC. This encodes CATSRDLTGGGGYEQYF.

The chain recombines TRBV27 with TRBJ2-7; D gene ambiguous. Germline CDR1 and CDR2: MNHEY and SMNVEV (reference sequence). Trimming pared 5 bases from V and 3 bases from J, leaving 11 bases between. CDR3 length equals 13 residues. The CDR3, as DNA: TGTGCCAGCAGTATCGCAGTAAGCTACGAGCAGTACTTC. It is translated as CASSIAVSYEQYF.

Comment on this clone: The same CDR3 is also encoded by other DNA sequences in this sample. This sequence joins TRBV6-5 and TRBJ1-6, with 7 bases aligning to TRBD1. The germline V gene encodes CDR1 MNHEY and CDR2 SVGAGI. CDR3 length: 15 amino acids. Trimming took 0 bases from V and 7 from J; bases not matched to a gene: 3. The CDR3 nucleotides are TGTGCCAGCAGTTACTCGTCAGGGGGGAATTCACCCCTCCACTTT. Amino acid sequence: CASSYSSGGNSPLHF.

The rearrangement uses TRBV4-2 and TRBJ2-7; D might be TRBD1 (6 bases). The V gene lost 1 base and the J gene lost 0 bases, with 16 bases spanning the gap. Germline values: CDR1 LGHNA, CDR2 YNFKEQ. The CDR3 is 17 residues long. The CDR3 spells CASSQGPRTVFSYEQYF. In nucleotides, the CDR3 is TGTGCCAGCAGCCAAGGGCCGAGGACAGTATTCTCCTACGAGCAGTACTTC.

The chain links TRBV5-6 to TRBJ2-1; D unclear. Per germline, CDR1 SGHDT and CDR2 YYEEEE. The CDR3 loop spans 13 amino acids. V was clipped by 4 bases and J by 4 bases, with 9 bases between them. The CDR3 bases are TGTGCCAGCAGCCCTAAATTTTACAATGAGCAGTTCTTC. Protein sequence: CASSPKFYNEQFF.